This T cell receptor (beta chain) comes out of a study of molecular identifiers for immune sequencing clone quantification. Study-wide results and caveats: In CMV-specific effectors, clones above 20 copies held over 98% of molecules; naive, under 1%.

This clonotype was observed many times. Its antigen is still unknown. This CDR3 has 16 amino acids. CDR1 is SGHKS, CDR2 YYEKEE, per germline (reference sequence). Germline trimming cut 2 bases from V and 5 bases from J; bases unmatched to any gene: 9. Making the bulk TCR libraries relied on previously described methods and listed TCR primers. In TCRdb, the PCR reads were re-called with MiXCR into one record per CDR3 protein. The sample lists 350,000 or so distinct CDR3 sequences; around a fifth were seen once. This clonotype originated in a human donor in good health. Some libraries in this study had Jurkat cell RNA spiked in. The V gene is TRBV5-5, the J gene TRBJ2-3, with TRBD2 identical over 9 bases. Sequencing was done on a sample of naive CD8+ T cells from blood, with Jurkat cell RNA spiked in. Subset of the sample: FACS-sorted CD8+CD4-CCR7+CD45RA+ naive T cells. The CDR3 DNA sequence: TGTGCCAGCAGCTTAGTGCTAGCGGGATTACGAGATACGCAGTATTTT. It encodes CASSLVLAGLRDTQYF.